Below are 13 T cell receptor beta chains sequenced from a single sample in a study of shared clonotypes between healthy human individuals. The method was immunoSEQ multiplex PCR; TCRdb's version includes in-frame clones alone and lacks a portion of them. The data contain 400,000 to 600,000 clones, roughly 80% of them singletons. The sequenced sample was PBMCs. These receptors all stem from a woman aged 40 to 49 in good health. Some clones in this sample may be carry-over from other donors' samples.

CDR3 loop: CASSFKTSGRGTDTQYF. CDR3 nucleotides: TGTGCCAGCAGTTTTAAGACTAGCGGGAGGGGCACAGATACGCAGTATTTT. The chain carries TRBV28 and TRBJ2-3; 14 bases align to TRBD2. From germline, CDR1 is MDHEN and CDR2 SYDVKM. The V and J ends lost 3 bases and 1 base, in that order; junction bases with no gene match: 3. The CDR3 runs 17 residues.

This clone was detected only once. V is TRBV9 and J is TRBJ2-5, with D possibly being TRBD1 (6 bases). The germline V gene has CDR1 SGDLS and CDR2 YYNGEE. Trimming left V 0 bases short and J 3 bases short, with 12 bases between. The CDR3 is 15 residues long. The CDR3 DNA sequence: TGTGCCAGCAGCGTAGTGGGGGCTGTCGAAGAGACCCAGTACTTC. Its translation is CASSVVGAVEETQYF. The entire variable domain, with the rest obtained from reference TRBV9 and TRBJ2-5, is as follows: DSGVTQTPKHLITATGQRVTLRCSPRSGDLSVYWYQQSLDQGLQFLIQYYNGEERAKGNILERFSAQQFPDLHSELNLSSLELGDSALYFCASSVVGAVEETQYFGPGTRLLVL.

Comment on this clone: Within the sample, other DNA sequences also encode this same CDR3. The chain joins TRBV28 to TRBJ1-2, with unresolved D. Germline CDR1 reads MDHEN; CDR2 reads SYDVKM. The CDR3 is 11 residues long. Trimming took 6 bases from V and 0 from J, leaving 2 bases between them. Written as DNA, the CDR3 is TGTGCCAGCAGCTCTAACTATGGCTACACCTTC. Protein: CASSSNYGYTF.

This clone was counted once. This may come from a read error, since a much larger clone is one base off. The chain is built from TRBV30 and TRBJ1-2, with 8 bases aligning to TRBD1. Per the germline V gene, CDR1 is GTSNPN and CDR2 is SVGIG (reference sequence). Trimming removed 5 bases from V and 6 bases from J; junction bases left unmatched: 14. The CDR3 extends over 15 amino acids. The CDR3 sequence: CAWQEDRDGTHGYTF. CDR3 nucleotide sequence: TGTGCCTGGCAAGAGGACAGGGACGGTACCCATGGCTACACCTTC.

The V call is TRBV7-3, the J call TRBJ2-7; D gene unclear. CDR1 is SGHTA, CDR2 FQGTGA, per germline. The ends were cut back, 5 bases at V and 0 bases at J, with 8 bases in the middle. The CDR3 is made up of 13 amino acids. CDR3 coding DNA: TGTGCCAGCAGCCCCTCACCCTCCTACGAGCAGTACTTC. This encodes CASSPSPSYEQYF.

The chain is built from TRBV11-1 and TRBJ1-1; possible D gene TRBD1, 5 bases. CDR3 size: 13 residues. Trimming shortened V by 4 bases and J by 5 bases, and 11 bases separated the two germline ends. Germline assignment: CDR1 SGHAT and CDR2 FQDESV (reference sequence). The CDR3 DNA is TGTGCCAGCAGCTCCAGTGGGGGGACTGAAGCTTTCTTT. Residues: CASSSSGGTEAFF. The full variable domain, in which reference TRBV11-1 and TRBJ1-1 provide the parts outside the CDR3, is EAEVAQSPRYKITEKSQAVAFWCDPISGHATLYWYRQILGQGPELLVQFQDESVVDDSQLPKDRFSAERLKGVDSTLKIQPAELGDSAMYLCASSSSGGTEAFFGQGTRLTVV.

This clone appeared a single time. The same CDR3 arises from other DNA sequences in this sample as well. This chain uses TRBV18 with TRBJ2-7, with TRBD2 matching over 11 bases. This CDR3 region has 14 residues. V trimming: 6 bases; J trimming: 3 bases; junction bases outside the gene matches: 4. In germline, CDR1 is KGHSH, CDR2 LQKENI. CDR3 DNA sequence: TGTGCCAGCTCCTCCGGGACTAGCGGCTACGAGCAGTACTTC. Protein: CASSSGTSGYEQYF.

The chain has TRBV5-1 and TRBJ2-5; D remains unclear. V lost 3 bases to trimming and J lost 0 bases, with 12 bases between them. Germline assignment: CDR1 SGHRS and CDR2 YFSETQ. The length of the CDR3 is 15 residues. CDR3 loop: CASSSELGYQETQYF. The CDR3 DNA reads as TGCGCCAGCAGCTCTGAACTGGGGTACCAAGAGACCCAGTACTTC.

The genes are TRBV7-9 and TRBJ2-7, with 10 nucleotides matching TRBD1. Per germline, CDR1 SEHNR and CDR2 FQNEAQ (reference sequence). Germline trimming cut 4 bases from V and 7 bases from J; bases unmatched to any gene: 1. The CDR3 sequence is 12 residues long. This chain's CDR3 is CASSWTGGEQYF. The CDR3 coding sequence is TGTGCCAGCAGCTGGACAGGGGGAGAGCAGTACTTC.

This clone appeared once. The rearrangement links TRBV5-4 to TRBJ2-5, with a tentative D call TRBD2 (6 bases). This CDR3 region has 18 residues. Germline V gene lookup returns CDR1 SGHNT and CDR2 YYREEE (reference sequence). Trimming stripped 4 bases from V and 4 bases from J, with 26 bases between. In DNA, the CDR3 is TGTGCCAGCAGCCCCCAGCCCTCCGTGTCGGGAGTGTTAGAGACCCAGTACTTC. Encoded protein: CASSPQPSVSGVLETQYF.

V and J are TRBV29-1 and TRBJ2-3; no clear D. This CDR3 comprises 11 residues. The V end lost 2 bases, the J end lost 4 bases, and 4 bases lay between the germline ends. CDR1 and CDR2 (germline): SQVTM, ANQGSEA. Written as DNA, the CDR3 is TGCAGCGTTGAATTGTCAGATACGCAGTATTTT. This encodes CSVELSDTQYF.

This chain uses TRBV28 with TRBJ1-4; D uncertain. There are 15 residues in the CDR3. Trimming removed 5 bases from V and 5 bases from J, with 15 bases in between. Germline CDR1 MDHEN, CDR2 SYDVKM. CDR3 protein: CASSAHQRKNEKLFF. The CDR3 nucleotides are TGTGCCAGCAGTGCACACCAGAGAAAAAATGAAAAACTGTTTTTT.

The rearrangement joins TRBV15 to TRBJ2-3; D is uncertain. The CDR3 is made up of 14 amino acids. With 1 base removed from V and 2 bases from J, the gap between germline ends came to 7 bases. Per germline, CDR1 LNHNV and CDR2 YYDKDF (reference sequence). CDR3 amino acids: CATSRVGVTDTQYF. In DNA form, the CDR3 reads TGTGCCACCAGCAGAGTGGGCGTCACAGATACGCAGTATTTT.